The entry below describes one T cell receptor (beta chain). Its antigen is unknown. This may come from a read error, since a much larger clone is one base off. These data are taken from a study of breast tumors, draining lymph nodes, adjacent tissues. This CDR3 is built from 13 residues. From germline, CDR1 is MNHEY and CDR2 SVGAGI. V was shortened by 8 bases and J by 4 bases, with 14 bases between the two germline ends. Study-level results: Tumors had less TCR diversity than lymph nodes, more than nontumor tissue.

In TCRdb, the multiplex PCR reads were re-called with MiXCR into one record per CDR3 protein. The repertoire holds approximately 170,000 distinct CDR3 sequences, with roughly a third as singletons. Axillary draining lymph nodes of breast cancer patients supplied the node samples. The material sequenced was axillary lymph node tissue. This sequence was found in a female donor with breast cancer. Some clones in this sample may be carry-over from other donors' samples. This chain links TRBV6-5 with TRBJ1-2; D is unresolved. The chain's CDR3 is CASGHTAFYGYTF. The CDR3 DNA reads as TGTGCCAGCGGGCACACGGCCTTCTATGGCTACACCTTC.